Listed here is a single T cell receptor beta chain. This entry belongs to a study of blood T cell repertoires in COVID-19. Overall study context: Some COVID-19 samples were acute and others convalescent; all came from the United States, Italy and Spain. From T cells, B-cell-depleted T cells, or PBMCs came the material, which was cDNA or gDNA.

Methods used by the authors: Reference gene primer amplification in the assay estimated nucleated cell counts. This table comes from immunoSEQ multiplex PCR, and its TCRdb copy is limited to in-frame clones, with some not included. The V and J calls and clone size come from that table; D and trimming were worked out from the DNA. Among about 130,000 clones listed, approximately 81% were seen once. The V gene end was trimmed by 0 bases and the J gene end by 6 bases; junction bases not matched to a gene: 7. Per the germline V gene, CDR1 is SGHDT and CDR2 is YYEEEE. CDR3 length: 17 residues. This receptor was identified in a man aged 55-75 years with acute or convalescent COVID-19. The chain recombines TRBV5-6 with TRBJ2-1, with 12 bases fitting TRBD2. Sequenced: peripheral blood. Here the CDR3 reads CASSLASGGASRNEQFF. CDR3 bases: TGTGCCAGCAGCTTGGCTAGCGGGGGGGCATCTCGCAATGAGCAGTTCTTC.